The subject of this entry is one TCR beta chain. Antigen unknown. An end of the junction does not agree with germline; a read error may underlie this. The study assayed about 10^5 TCR templates per sample. Repertoires were generated with immunoSEQ multiplex PCR, while TCRdb's copy carries only in-frame clones and drops some. The sample has approximately 90,000 clones, roughly 94% seen once. The record originates from a study of siplizumab effects on memory and regulatory T cells. Study-wide points: Proliferating Tregs' suppressive function in siplizumab cultures went unconfirmed.

The CDR3 extends over 16 amino acids. The germline V gene encodes CDR1 SGHAT and CDR2 FQNNGV. The sequence derives from a human donor in good health. The sample consisted of non-Treg CD4+ T cells sorted from blood. V and J are TRBV11-2 and TRBJ2-5; 10 bases are a match to TRBD2. The J call may be in error: the DNA end matches TRBJ2-7 better. In DNA, the CDR3 is TGTGCCAGCAGGTTAGCGGGAGGACATAGCTCCTACGAGCAGTACTTC. Its translation: CASRLAGGHSSYEQYF.